These 12 T cell receptor beta chains share one sample of origin, sequenced in a study of cytotoxic CD8 clonotypes in ibrutinib-treated CLL. Assay: immunoSEQ multiplex PCR; the TCRdb copy retains only in-frame clones and omits some. The sample yields about 250,000 clones, about three quarters seen once. The sample was PBMCs, taken after 24 months of ibrutinib treatment. All receptors derive from a human donor with chronic lymphocytic leukemia.

This clone was observed a handful of times. The CDR3 DNA reads TGTGCCAGCAGCCGGGGACGTCAGTATGGCTACACCTTC. Translation: CASSRGRQYGYTF. The rearrangement links TRBV7-8 to TRBJ1-2; perhaps TRBD1 as D (5 bases). The V end was cut by 5 bases, the J end by 5 bases, with 12 bases between. The CDR3 totals 13 residues. CDR1 is SGHVS and CDR2 is FQNEAQ in the germline V gene.

The chain joins TRBV25-1 to TRBJ1-2; D not resolved. Looked up from germline, CDR1 is MGHDK and CDR2 is SYGVNS. The CDR3 spans 14 residues. Trimming cost V 3 bases and J 6 bases, with 14 bases left between them. As DNA, the CDR3 is TGTGCCAGCAGTGATCATCAGCGGTTGGATGGCTACACCTTC. Protein: CASSDHQRLDGYTF.

This sequence joins TRBV21-1 and TRBJ2-1; the table's D call, TRBD2, was not checked against the DNA. TRBV21-1 is marked as a pseudogene. The CDR3 extends over 17 amino acids. CDR3 nucleotides: TGTGCCAGCAGCAAAGCCCCAGAACTAGCGGGAATGGATGAGCAGTTCTTC. This translates into CASSKAPELAGMDEQFF.

This sequence joins TRBV5-4 and TRBJ2-6; D ambiguous. Germline-derived CDR1 and CDR2 are SGHNT and YYREEE (reference sequence). V dropped 2 bases and J dropped 4 bases, with 10 bases sitting between them. The CDR3 loop spans 15 amino acids. The CDR3 DNA sequence: TGTGCCAGCAGCTTCGCGGAGAACGGGGCCAACGTCCTGACTTTC. This sequence encodes CASSFAENGANVLTF.

V and J are TRBV19 and TRBJ2-7; 10 bases map to TRBD2. Germline V lookup: CDR1 LNHDA, CDR2 SQIVND (reference sequence). Germline trimming cut 3 bases from V and 4 bases from J; bases unmatched to any gene: 12. The CDR3 is made up of 17 amino acids. The CDR3 DNA is TGTGCCAGTAGTATTGTGGGGACGCTTAGCGGGAGGTACGAGCAGTACTTC. Its protein is CASSIVGTLSGRYEQYF.

The rearrangement links TRBV27 to TRBJ2-3; D tentatively fits TRBD1 or TRBD2 (6 bases each). This CDR3 is 13 amino acids long. V was clipped by 3 bases and J by 7 bases, with 11 bases between them. CDR1 and CDR2 from the germline V gene are MNHEY and SMNVEV (reference sequence). This CDR3 is CASSFGGRHTQYF. DNA of the CDR3: TGTGCCAGCAGTTTTGGGGGGCGGCATACGCAGTATTTT.

The chain joins TRBV29-1 to TRBJ2-5; possible D gene TRBD2, 7 bases. The length of the CDR3 is 13 residues. CDR1 and CDR2 (germline): SQVTM, ANQGSEA. V lost 7 bases and J 3 bases, leaving 15 bases between the germline ends. The CDR3 nucleotides read TGCAGCGCTCCTAGGGGGGGCAAAGAGACCCAGTACTTC. This codes for CSAPRGGKETQYF.

The chain recombines TRBV4-1 with TRBJ2-7; tentative D call: TRBD2 (5 bases). Germline lookup yields CDR1 MGHRA and CDR2 YSYEKL. The V and J ends lost 2 bases and 6 bases respectively, with 17 bases between them. The CDR3 has 15 residues. The CDR3 bases are TGCGCCAGCAGCCAACAGCTAGTGGGAGAGGTCGAGCAGTACTTC. This sequence encodes CASSQQLVGEVEQYF.

The DNA of the CDR3 is TGTGCCAGCAACGGGACAGGGGGAAATGAGCAGTTCTTC. Its protein is CASNGTGGNEQFF. The chain combines TRBV25-1 with TRBJ2-1; 11 nucleotides match TRBD1. The CDR3 runs 13 residues. CDR1 MGHDK and CDR2 SYGVNS come from the germline V gene. With V trimmed by 7 bases and J by 7 bases, 3 bases remained unmatched.

This clone was seen a few times. The gene calls are TRBV29-1 and TRBJ1-5; D call uncertain. The CDR3 has 12 residues. The V gene lost 5 bases and the J gene lost 4 bases, with 9 bases spanning the gap. Germline-derived CDR1 and CDR2 are SQVTM and ANQGSEA. CDR3 nucleotides: TGCAGCGTTACTAGCGGTAATCAGCCCCAGCATTTT. It yields the protein CSVTSGNQPQHF.

The rearrangement links TRBV9 to TRBJ2-3, with D tentatively TRBD1 or TRBD2 (5 bases each). The CDR3 loop spans 15 amino acids. V was clipped by 0 bases and J by 2 bases, with 10 bases between them. Germline V gene sequence: CDR1 SGDLS, CDR2 YYNGEE. Here the CDR3 DNA reads TGTGCCAGCAGCGTAGTCCTAGGGACCACAGATACGCAGTATTTT. The encoded protein is CASSVVLGTTDTQYF. Looking up the rest from reference TRBV9 and TRBJ2-3 gives the full variable domain: DSGVTQTPKHLITATGQRVTLRCSPRSGDLSVYWYQQSLDQGLQFLIQYYNGEERAKGNILERFSAQQFPDLHSELNLSSLELGDSALYFCASSVVLGTTDTQYFGPGTRLTVL.

The chain is built from TRBV5-4 and TRBJ2-3; 7 bases agree with TRBD1. Germline lookup yields CDR1 SGHNT and CDR2 YYREEE (reference sequence). The J segment lost 5 bases and the V segment lost 3 bases, leaving 9 bases of the junction unmatched. The CDR3 has 15 amino acids. The CDR3 spells CASSSDRNKGDTQYF. The CDR3 DNA is TGTGCCAGCAGCTCGGACAGGAACAAAGGAGATACGCAGTATTTT.